The rows below give T cell receptor beta chains drawn from one sample of a study of blood T cell repertoires in COVID-19. Sequencing was performed with immunoSEQ multiplex PCR; in TCRdb, only in-frame clones are kept and a portion is missing. Altogether approximately 76,000 clones are present, around 88% being singletons, with the ten largest covering approximately 39%. The sequenced sample consisted of peripheral blood. The receptor source for this set is a man older than 75 with active or convalescent COVID-19. CDR3s include the opening cysteine and the closing phenylalanine or tryptophan. A D gene is named only where the DNA matches it firmly. The size of a clone is reported for some rows only, either as once, few or many, or as a class for expanded clones.

d_call	j_call	v_call	clone_size	cdr3_aa	cdr3_nt
TRBD1	TRBJ1-2	TRBV5-1	.	CASSLSHRDRKDYGYTF	TGCGCCAGCAGCTTATCTCACCGGGACAGGAAAGACTATGGCTACACCTTC
.	TRBJ1-2	TRBV3-1/TRBV3-2	many	CASSQRAGYGYTF	TGTGCCAGCAGCCAAAGGGCGGGCTATGGCTACACCTTC
.	TRBJ2-7	TRBV28	.	CASSSRYEQYF	TGTGCCAGCAGTTCTCGGTACGAGCAGTACTTC
TRBD2	TRBJ2-1	TRBV13	.	CASSRHPRAGDNEQFF	TGTGCCAGCAGCCGCCACCCCCGAGCGGGGGACAATGAGCAGTTCTTC
TRBD1	TRBJ1-4	TRBV6-5	.	CASSGQGGEKLFF	TGTGCCAGCAGCGGACAGGGGGGGGAAAAACTGTTTTTT
TRBD2	TRBJ2-5	TRBV28	.	CASRSPPGLADLETQYF	TGTGCCAGCAGGTCTCCCCCGGGACTAGCGGACCTGGAGACCCAGTACTTC
.	TRBJ2-1	TRBV7-2	.	CASSSSRQNEQFF	TGTGCCAGCAGCTCCTCTAGACAGAATGAGCAGTTCTTC
TRBD1	TRBJ1-2	TRBV19	.	CASSNSLNPGQGINYGYTF	TGTGCCAGTAGTAACTCCCTAAACCCTGGACAGGGGATTAACTATGGCTACACCTTC
.	TRBJ2-3	TRBV7-8	.	CASSGTRDTQYF	TGTGCCAGCAGCGGAACTAGGGATACGCAGTATTTT
.	TRBJ1-2	TRBV5-4	.	CASSLGTANYGYTF	TGTGCCAGCAGCTTGGGGACAGCTAACTATGGCTACACCTTC
.	TRBJ2-2	TRBV10-3	.	CAIRPTDQGTGELFF	TGTGCCATCAGACCGACGGACCAGGGGACCGGGGAGCTGTTTTTT